What follows are 7 T cell receptor beta chains derived from one specimen sequenced in a study of tissue T cells after allogeneic stem cell transplantation. The table came from immunoSEQ multiplex PCR; TCRdb's copy has only in-frame clones and leaves some out. The sample includes some 22,000 clones, 69% of them seen just once. The material sequenced was blood. The receptors here all came from a female BALB/c mouse in good health. As its MHC haplotype, the strain has H2-d.

A remark on this clone: Mouse names are used for the genes. The read ends 1 residue before the CDR3 terminus; that terminus is restored from the germline J gene. The rearrangement joins TRBV13-3 to TRBJ1-3; 8 positions match TRBD1. Germline V gene lookup returns CDR1 NNHDY and CDR2 SYVADS. With 2 bases clipped from V and 2 bases from J, the junction kept 6 bases outside the gene matches. There are 16 residues in the CDR3. The CDR3 is CASSEDQGATGNTLYF. The DNA read from the CDR3 is TGTGCCAGCAGTGAAGACCAGGGGGCAACTGGAAATACGCTCTAT.

To note about this clone: Gene names are the mouse ones. The sequenced fragment ends 1 residue before the CDR3 boundary, so the rest is inferred from the germline J gene. The chain recombines TRBV20 with TRBJ1-2; a possible D gene is TRBD1 (5 bases). V gave up 0 bases and J gave up 4 bases, with 9 bases separating them. This CDR3 is 13 amino acids long. Germline-derived CDR1 and CDR2 are GFQATS and STVNSAI. Here the CDR3 reads CGARDREASDYTF. The DNA read from the CDR3 is TGTGGTGCTAGGGACAGGGAGGCCTCCGACTACACC.

Comments on this clone: Germline and genes here are mouse. CDR3: CASSSGTGVSDYTF. Partial CDR3 DNA: TGTGCCAGCAGTTCCGGGACAGGGGTCTCCGACTACACC. The rearrangement uses TRBV19 and TRBJ1-2; 10 nucleotides line up with TRBD1. The DNA ends 1 residue before the CDR3 does, and the rest of the CDR3 is filled in from the germline J gene. Germline CDR1 and CDR2: FNHDT and SITEND (reference sequence). V lost 4 bases and J lost 4; bases outside the gene matches: 4. The CDR3 covers 14 residues. The full variable domain, rest sourced from reference TRBV19 and TRBJ1-2, is GGIITQTPKFLIGQEGQKLTLKCQQNFNHDTMYWYRQDSGKGLRLIYYSITENDLQKGDLSEGYDASREKKSSFSLTVTSAQKNEMAVFLCASSSGTGVSDYTFGSGTRLLVI.

Concerning this clone: Genes and germline are mouse. The CDR3 goes on 1 residue after the read ends, and that part is filled in from the germline J gene. This rearrangement joins TRBV5 to TRBJ1-1; TRBD1 might be the D (5 bases). CDR1 LGHNA and CDR2 YNLKQL come from the germline V gene (reference sequence). Trimming pared 1 base from V and 3 bases from J, leaving 6 bases between. The CDR3 sequence is 13 residues long. The sequenced part of the CDR3 DNA is TGTGCCAGCAGCCAAGTGGGGGACACAGAAGTCTTC. It encodes CASSQVGDTEVF. Given in full, the CDR3 is CASSQVGDTEVFF.

For this clone: Gene and germline names: mouse. The CDR3 goes on 1 residue after the read ends, and that part is filled in from the germline J gene. Other DNA sequences in this sample translate to the same CDR3. The chain combines TRBV5 with TRBJ1-1, with D maybe TRBD1 (6 bases). Germline assignment: CDR1 LGHNA and CDR2 YNLKQL (reference sequence). V lost 1 base and J 0 bases, leaving 6 bases between the germline ends. This CDR3 is built from 14 residues. The covered CDR3 bases are TGTGCCAGCAGCCAAGGGACAGCAAACACAGAAGTCTTC. This gives the protein CASSQGTANTEVF. From start to end, the CDR3 is CASSQGTANTEVFF.

A few counts support this clone. Gene names denote mouse genes. The part of the CDR3 DNA that was read is TGTGCCAGCAGCCATGGAGGGAGCTCCTATGAACAGTAC. This gives the protein CASSHGGSSYEQY. The entire CDR3 sequence reads CASSHGGSSYEQYF. This chain uses TRBV5 with TRBJ2-7, with D unresolved. The read ends 1 residue shy of where the CDR3 ends; the end is completed using the germline J gene. From germline, CDR1 is LGHNA and CDR2 YNLKQL (reference sequence). This CDR3 region has 14 residues. The ends were cut back, 3 bases at V and 0 bases at J, with 9 bases in the middle.

With regard to this clone: All gene names here are mouse names. Coverage ceases 1 residue before the CDR3 finishes, and the germline J gene fills in the end. The rearrangement uses TRBV4 and TRBJ1-3; 7 bases line up with TRBD1. Trimming cost V 5 bases and J 2 bases; bases outside gene matches: 6. This CDR3 is 15 amino acids long. Per the germline V gene, CDR1 is LGHDT and CDR2 is YNNKQL (reference sequence). The CDR3 here is CASSHRGGTGNTLYF. The sequenced CDR3 bases are TGTGCCAGCAGCCACAGGGGTGGTACTGGAAATACGCTCTAT.